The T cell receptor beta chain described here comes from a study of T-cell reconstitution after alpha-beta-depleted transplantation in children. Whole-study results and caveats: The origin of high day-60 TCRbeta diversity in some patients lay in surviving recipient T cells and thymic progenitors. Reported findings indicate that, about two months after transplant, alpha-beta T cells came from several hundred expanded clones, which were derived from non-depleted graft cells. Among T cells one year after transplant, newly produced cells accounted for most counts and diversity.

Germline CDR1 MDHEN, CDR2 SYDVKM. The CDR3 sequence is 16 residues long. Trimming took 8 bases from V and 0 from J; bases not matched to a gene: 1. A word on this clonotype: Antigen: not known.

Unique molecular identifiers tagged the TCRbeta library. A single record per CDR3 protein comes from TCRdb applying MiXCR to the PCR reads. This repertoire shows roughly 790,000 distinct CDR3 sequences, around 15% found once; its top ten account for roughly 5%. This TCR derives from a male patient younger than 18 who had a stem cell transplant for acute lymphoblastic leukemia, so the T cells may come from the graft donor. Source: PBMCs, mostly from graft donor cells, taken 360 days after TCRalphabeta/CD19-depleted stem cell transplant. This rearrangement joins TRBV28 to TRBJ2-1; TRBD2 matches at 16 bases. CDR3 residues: CASGTSGRASYNEQFF. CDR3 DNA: TGTGCCAGCGGGACTAGCGGGAGGGCCTCCTACAATGAGCAGTTCTTC.